This T cell receptor (beta chain) appears in the sequencing data of a study of blood T cell repertoires in COVID-19. Study summary: Material from acute and convalescent COVID-19 was sourced from the United States, Italy and Spain. T cells, B-cell-depleted T cells, or PBMCs provided the cDNA or gDNA that served as material.

This CDR3 contains 13 residues. The ends were cut back, 2 bases at V and 4 bases at J, with 9 bases in the middle. Germline loops: CDR1 SNHLY, CDR2 FYNNEI. Per the authors' pipeline: Amplification of reference gene primers was used by the study to estimate nucleated cell counts. Sequencing used immunoSEQ multiplex PCR; TCRdb keeps in-frame clones, though not all of them. V and J calls and clone size are those listed in that table; D and trimming were worked out from the DNA. The sample includes a few hundred thousand clones, 84% seen only once; the top ten take roughly 10%. V is TRBV2 and J is TRBJ2-7; possibly TRBD2 for D (6 bases). The source material was peripheral blood. The TCR was taken from a man aged 45-60 years with active or convalescent COVID-19. The CDR3 DNA sequence: TGTGCCAGCAGTGAACTGGGGGGTTACGAGCAGTACTTC. Its protein product is CASSELGGYEQYF.